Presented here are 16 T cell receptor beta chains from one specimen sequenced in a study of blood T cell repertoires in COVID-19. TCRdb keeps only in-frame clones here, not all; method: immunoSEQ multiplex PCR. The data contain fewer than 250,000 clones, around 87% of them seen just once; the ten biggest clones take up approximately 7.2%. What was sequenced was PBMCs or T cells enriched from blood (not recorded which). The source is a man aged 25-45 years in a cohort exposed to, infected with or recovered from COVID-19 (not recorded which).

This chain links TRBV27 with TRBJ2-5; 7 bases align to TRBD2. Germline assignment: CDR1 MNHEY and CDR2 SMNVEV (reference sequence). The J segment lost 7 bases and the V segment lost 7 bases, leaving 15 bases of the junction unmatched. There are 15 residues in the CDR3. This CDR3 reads CASTRSVAGGGTQYF. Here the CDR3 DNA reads TGTGCCAGCACCCGGTCGGTAGCGGGTGGAGGGACCCAGTACTTC.

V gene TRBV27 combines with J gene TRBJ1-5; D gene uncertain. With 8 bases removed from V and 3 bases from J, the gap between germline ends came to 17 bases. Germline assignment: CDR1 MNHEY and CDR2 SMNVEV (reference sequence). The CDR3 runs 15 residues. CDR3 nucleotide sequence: TGTGCCAGCGGAGATCGCCGTCAGATCAATCAGCCCCAGCATTTT. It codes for CASGDRRQINQPQHF.

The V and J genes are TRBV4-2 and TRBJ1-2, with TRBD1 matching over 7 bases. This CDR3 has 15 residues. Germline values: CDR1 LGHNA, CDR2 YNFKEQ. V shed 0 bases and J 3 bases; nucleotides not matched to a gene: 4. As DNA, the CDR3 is TGTGCCAGCAGCCAAGAGACAGGGCGAGACTATGGCTACACCTTC. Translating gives CASSQETGRDYGYTF.

The CDR3 DNA reads TGTGCCAGCAGCCTGACAGCCCGCTCCTACAATGAGCAGTTCTTC. Translated: CASSLTARSYNEQFF. The chain uses TRBV3-1 (or the pseudogene TRBV3-2) and TRBJ2-1; D perhaps matches TRBD1 (5 bases). Germline V gives CDR1 LGHDT, CDR2 YNNKEL (reference sequence). V was clipped by 4 bases and J by 0 bases, with 10 bases between them. This CDR3 comprises 15 residues.

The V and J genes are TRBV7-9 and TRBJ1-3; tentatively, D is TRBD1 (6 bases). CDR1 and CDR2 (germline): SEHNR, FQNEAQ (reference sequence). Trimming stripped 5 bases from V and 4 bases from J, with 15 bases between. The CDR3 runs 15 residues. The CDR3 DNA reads TGTGCCAGCAGCCTAGAGTTGGGGGCCGGAAACACCATATATTTT. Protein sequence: CASSLELGAGNTIYF.

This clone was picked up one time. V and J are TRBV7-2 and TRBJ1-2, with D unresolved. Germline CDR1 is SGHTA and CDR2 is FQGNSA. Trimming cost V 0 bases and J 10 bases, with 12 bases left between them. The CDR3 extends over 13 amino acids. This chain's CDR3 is CASSLAWEADYTF. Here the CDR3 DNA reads TGTGCCAGCAGCTTAGCGTGGGAGGCTGACTACACCTTC.

CDR3 amino acids: CASSHSSGGGYTF. CDR3 nucleotides: TGTGCCAGCAGCCATTCCTCGGGTGGTGGCTACACCTTC. The rearrangement joins TRBV7-9 to TRBJ1-2; no firm D call. Trimming took off 5 bases at V and 7 bases at J, with 14 bases between the two ends. Germline lookup yields CDR1 SEHNR and CDR2 FQNEAQ (reference sequence). CDR3 length: 13 amino acids.

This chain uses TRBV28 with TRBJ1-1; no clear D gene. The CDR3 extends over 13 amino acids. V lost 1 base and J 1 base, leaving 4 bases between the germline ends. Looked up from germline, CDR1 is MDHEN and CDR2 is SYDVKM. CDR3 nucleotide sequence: TGTGCCAGCAGTTTATTAGAGAACACTGAAGCTTTCTTT. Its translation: CASSLLENTEAFF.

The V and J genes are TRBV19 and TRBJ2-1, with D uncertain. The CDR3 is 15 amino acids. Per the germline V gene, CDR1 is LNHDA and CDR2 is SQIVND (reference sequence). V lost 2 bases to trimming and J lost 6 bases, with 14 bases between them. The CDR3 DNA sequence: TGTGCCAGTAGTATACAGCCGCGGAACCTCAATGAGCAGTTCTTC. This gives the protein CASSIQPRNLNEQFF.

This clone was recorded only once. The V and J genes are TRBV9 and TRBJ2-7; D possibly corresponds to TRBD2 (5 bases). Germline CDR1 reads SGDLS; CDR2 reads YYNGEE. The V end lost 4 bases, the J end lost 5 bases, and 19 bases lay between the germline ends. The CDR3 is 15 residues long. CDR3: CASSPTGQAGNEQYF. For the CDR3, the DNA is TGTGCCAGCAGCCCAACCGGTCAGGCCGGGAACGAGCAGTACTTC. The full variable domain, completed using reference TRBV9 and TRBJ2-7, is DSGVTQTPKHLITATGQRVTLRCSPRSGDLSVYWYQQSLDQGLQFLIQYYNGEERAKGNILERFSAQQFPDLHSELNLSSLELGDSALYFCASSPTGQAGNEQYFGPGTRLTVT.

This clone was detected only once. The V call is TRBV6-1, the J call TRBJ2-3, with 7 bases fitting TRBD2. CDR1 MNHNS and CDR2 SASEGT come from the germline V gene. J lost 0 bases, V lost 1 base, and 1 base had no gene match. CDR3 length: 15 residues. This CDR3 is CASSEVAGSTDTQYF. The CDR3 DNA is TGTGCCAGCAGTGAAGTAGCGGGTAGCACAGATACGCAGTATTTT.

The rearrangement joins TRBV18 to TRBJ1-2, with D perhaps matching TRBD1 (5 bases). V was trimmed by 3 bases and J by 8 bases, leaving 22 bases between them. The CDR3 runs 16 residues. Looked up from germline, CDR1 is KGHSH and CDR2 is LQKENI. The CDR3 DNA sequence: TGTGCCAGCTCACCTATATGGGGCCCGGTTGATTCGGGCTACACCTTC. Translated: CASSPIWGPVDSGYTF.

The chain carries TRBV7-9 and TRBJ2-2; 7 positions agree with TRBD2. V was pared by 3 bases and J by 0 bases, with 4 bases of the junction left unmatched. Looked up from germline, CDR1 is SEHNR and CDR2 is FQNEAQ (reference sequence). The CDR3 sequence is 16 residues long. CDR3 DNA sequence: TGTGCCAGCAGCTTCCTAGCGGCCTCGAACACCGGGGAGCTGTTTTTT. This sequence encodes CASSFLAASNTGELFF.

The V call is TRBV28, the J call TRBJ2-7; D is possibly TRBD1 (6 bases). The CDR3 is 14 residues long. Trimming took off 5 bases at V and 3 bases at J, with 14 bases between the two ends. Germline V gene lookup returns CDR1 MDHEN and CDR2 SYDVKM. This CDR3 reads CASSLFQGLYEQYF. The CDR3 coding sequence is TGTGCCAGCAGTCTCTTCCAGGGGCTCTACGAGCAGTACTTC.

The CDR3 DNA reads as TGTGCTAGTGGGTCCGCAGGGGGCTATGGCTACACCTTC. As protein: CASGSAGGYGYTF. The chain recombines TRBV12-5 with TRBJ1-2, with 7 bases aligning to TRBD1. CDR3 length equals 13 residues. J gave up 4 bases and V 6 bases, and 5 bases lay outside the gene matches. CDR1 is LGHNT, CDR2 FRNRAP, per germline.

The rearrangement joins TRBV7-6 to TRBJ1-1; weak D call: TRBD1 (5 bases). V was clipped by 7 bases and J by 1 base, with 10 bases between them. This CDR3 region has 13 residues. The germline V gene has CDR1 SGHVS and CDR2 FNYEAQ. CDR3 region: CASTTGGNTEAFF. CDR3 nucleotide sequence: TGTGCCAGCACCACGGGGGGGAACACTGAAGCTTTCTTT.